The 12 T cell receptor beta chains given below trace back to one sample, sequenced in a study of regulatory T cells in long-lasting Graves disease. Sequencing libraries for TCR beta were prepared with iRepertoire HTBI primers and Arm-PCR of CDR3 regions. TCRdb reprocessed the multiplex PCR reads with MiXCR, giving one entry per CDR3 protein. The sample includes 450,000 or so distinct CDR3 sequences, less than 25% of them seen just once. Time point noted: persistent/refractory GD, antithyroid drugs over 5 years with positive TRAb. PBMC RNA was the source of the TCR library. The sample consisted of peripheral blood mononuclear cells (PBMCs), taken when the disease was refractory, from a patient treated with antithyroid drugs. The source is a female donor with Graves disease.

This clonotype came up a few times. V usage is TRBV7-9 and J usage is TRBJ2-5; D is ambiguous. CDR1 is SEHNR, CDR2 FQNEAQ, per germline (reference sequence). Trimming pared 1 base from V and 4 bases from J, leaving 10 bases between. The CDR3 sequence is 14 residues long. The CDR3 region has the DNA TGTGCCAGCAGCTTAGTCACCGCCTCAGAGACCCAGTACTTC. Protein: CASSLVTASETQYF.

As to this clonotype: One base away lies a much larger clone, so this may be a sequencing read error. The CDR3 DNA follows: TGCAGTGCTCCAAGCCCATCCGGGGCTAGTTTTTTT. Translated: CSAPSPSGASFF. V and J are TRBV20-1 and TRBJ1-4, with a weak D call TRBD1 (5 bases). The CDR3 extends over 12 amino acids. Between the trimmed V and J ends, which lost 5 bases and 17 bases, there was a span of 21 bases. The germline CDR1 and CDR2 sequences are DFQATT and SNEGSKA (reference sequence).

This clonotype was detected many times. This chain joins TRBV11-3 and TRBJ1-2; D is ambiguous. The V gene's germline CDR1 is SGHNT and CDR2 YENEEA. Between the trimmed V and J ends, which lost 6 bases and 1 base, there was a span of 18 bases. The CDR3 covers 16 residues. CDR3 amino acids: CASRPSEIGLNYGYTF. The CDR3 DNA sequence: TGTGCCAGCAGACCATCTGAGATCGGACTTAACTATGGCTACACCTTC.

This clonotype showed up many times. The CDR3 sequence: CASRLAQETQYF. The CDR3 DNA follows: TGTGCCAGCAGACTAGCCCAAGAGACCCAGTACTTC. This chain connects TRBV2 to TRBJ2-5; D might be TRBD2 (6 bases). Trimming removed 6 bases from V and 1 base from J, with 6 bases in between. The germline CDR1 and CDR2 sequences are SNHLY and FYNNEI. CDR3 length: 12 residues.

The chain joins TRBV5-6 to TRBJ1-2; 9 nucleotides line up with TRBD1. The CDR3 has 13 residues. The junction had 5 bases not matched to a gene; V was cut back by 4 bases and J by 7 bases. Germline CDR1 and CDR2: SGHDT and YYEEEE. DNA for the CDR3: TGTGCCAGCAGCGCCGGGACAGGGTTTGGCTACACCTTC. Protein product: CASSAGTGFGYTF.

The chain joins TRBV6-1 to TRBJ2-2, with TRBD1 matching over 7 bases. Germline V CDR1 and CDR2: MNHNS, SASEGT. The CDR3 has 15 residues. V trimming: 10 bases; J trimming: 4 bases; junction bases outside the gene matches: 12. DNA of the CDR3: TGTGCCACCTTGATGACAGGGCTTGGCACCGGGGAGCTGTTTTTT. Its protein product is CATLMTGLGTGELFF.

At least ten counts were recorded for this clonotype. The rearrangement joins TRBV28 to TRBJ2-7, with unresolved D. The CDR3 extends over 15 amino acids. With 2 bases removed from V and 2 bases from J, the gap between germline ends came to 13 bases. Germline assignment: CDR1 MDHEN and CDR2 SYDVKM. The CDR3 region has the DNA TGTGCCAGCAGTTTAGGTGATTCTGGGGCCTACGAGCAGTACTTC. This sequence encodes CASSLGDSGAYEQYF.

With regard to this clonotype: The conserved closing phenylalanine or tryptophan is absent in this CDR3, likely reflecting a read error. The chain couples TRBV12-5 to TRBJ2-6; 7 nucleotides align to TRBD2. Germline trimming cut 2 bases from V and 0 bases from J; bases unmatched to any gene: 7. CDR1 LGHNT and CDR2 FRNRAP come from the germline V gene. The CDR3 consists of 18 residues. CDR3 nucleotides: TGTGCTAGTGGTTTGCCTACGGGAGGTTTCTCTGGGGCCAACGTCCTGACTTCC. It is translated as CASGLPTGGFSGANVLTS.

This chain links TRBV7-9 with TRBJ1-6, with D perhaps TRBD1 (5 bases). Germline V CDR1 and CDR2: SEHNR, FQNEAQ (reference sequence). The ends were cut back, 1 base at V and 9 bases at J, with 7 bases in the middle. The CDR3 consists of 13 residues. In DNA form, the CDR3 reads TGTGCCAGCAGCTTAGAGGGGAGTTCACCCCTCCACTTT. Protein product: CASSLEGSSPLHF.

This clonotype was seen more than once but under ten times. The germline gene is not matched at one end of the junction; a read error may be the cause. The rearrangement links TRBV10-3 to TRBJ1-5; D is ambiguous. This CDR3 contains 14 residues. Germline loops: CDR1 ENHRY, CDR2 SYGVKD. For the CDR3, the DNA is TGTGCCAGCAGTTACGCGGGCCCTAATCAGCCCCAGCATTTT. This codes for CASSYAGPNQPQHF.

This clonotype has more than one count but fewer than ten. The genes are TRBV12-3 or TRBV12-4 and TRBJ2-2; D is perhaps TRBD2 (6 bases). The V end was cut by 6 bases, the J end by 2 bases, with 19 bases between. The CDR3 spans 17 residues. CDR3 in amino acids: CASSRGRGTGNTGELFF. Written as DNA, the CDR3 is TGTGCCAGCAGCCGAGGCCGCGGGACTGGAAACACCGGGGAGCTGTTTTTT.

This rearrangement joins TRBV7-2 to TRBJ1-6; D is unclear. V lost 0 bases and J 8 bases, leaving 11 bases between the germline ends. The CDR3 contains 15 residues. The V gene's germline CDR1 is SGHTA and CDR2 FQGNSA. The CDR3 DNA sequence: TGTGCCAGCAGCTTAGCTGCAACCGAGTATTCACCCCTCCACTTT. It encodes CASSLAATEYSPLHF.